Below, 14 T cell receptor beta chains from the same sample are listed, as sequenced in a study of CD8 T cells in Susac syndrome. An amount of RNA that ranged from about 0.45 to 1 ug was reverse transcribed with random hexamers. TCRdb fed the immunoSEQ multiplex PCR reads into MiXCR, producing one record per CDR3 protein. Of fewer than 350,000 distinct CDR3 sequences listed, approximately 90% are singletons. The specimen was CD4+ T cells from PBMCs. The receptors were gathered from a human donor with multiple sclerosis.

A single count supports this clonotype. This chain links TRBV23-1 with TRBJ2-3; D unclear. TRBV23-1 is labeled an ORF, and its function is uncertain. The CDR3 has 13 residues. The V end lost 0 bases, the J end lost 3 bases, and 4 bases lay between the germline ends. CDR3 sequence reads: CASSQSRTDTQYF. CDR3 DNA: TGCGCCAGCAGTCAATCCAGGACAGATACGCAGTATTTT.

The V call is TRBV2, the J call TRBJ2-1; no definite D call. Germline V gives CDR1 SNHLY, CDR2 FYNNEI. CDR3 length: 13 residues. V dropped 4 bases and J dropped 7 bases, with 11 bases sitting between them. The CDR3, as DNA: TGTGCCAGCAGTGCTGTTCCCACGAATGAGCAGTTCTTC. This sequence encodes CASSAVPTNEQFF.

This chain uses TRBV5-1 with TRBJ2-5; D unresolved. This CDR3 is 14 amino acids long. V lost 1 base, J lost 1 base, and 8 bases lay in between. Germline CDR1 and CDR2: SGHRS and YFSETQ. DNA for the CDR3: TGCGCCAGCAGCTTGTGGCGGATCCAAGAGACCCAGTACTTC. It encodes CASSLWRIQETQYF.

This chain connects TRBV6-1 to TRBJ1-2; D might be TRBD1 (6 bases). In germline, CDR1 is MNHNS, CDR2 SASEGT. The CDR3 is 13 residues long. V lost 2 bases and J lost 6, with 10 bases in between. The CDR3 loop reads CASSERQAHGYTF. CDR3 nucleotides: TGTGCCAGCAGTGAACGACAGGCCCATGGCTACACCTTC.

V usage is TRBV3-1 and J usage is TRBJ2-1; 9 nucleotides align to TRBD1. J gave up 6 bases and V 5 bases, and 8 bases lay outside the gene matches. Germline V gene sequence: CDR1 LGHDT, CDR2 YNNKEL (reference sequence). The CDR3 runs to 15 residues. Here the CDR3 reads CASSGRTGVGNEQFF. CDR3 coding DNA: TGTGCCAGCAGCGGGCGGACAGGGGTTGGCAATGAGCAGTTCTTC.

The chain is built from TRBV7-8 and TRBJ2-7; D call uncertain. From germline, CDR1 is SGHVS and CDR2 FQNEAQ. This CDR3 region has 14 residues. Trimming took off 1 base at V and 0 bases at J, with 7 bases between the two ends. CDR3 residues: CASSLVDDSYEQYF. The DNA of the CDR3 is TGTGCCAGCAGCTTAGTTGATGACTCCTACGAGCAGTACTTC.

This chain connects TRBV30 to TRBJ1-1; D perhaps matches TRBD1 (6 bases). V gave up 8 bases and J gave up 4 bases, with 14 bases separating them. Germline V gene data show CDR1 as GTSNPN and CDR2 as SVGIG (reference sequence). The CDR3 runs to 12 residues. The CDR3 DNA is TGTGCCGGGTCAAGGGGGGGCACTGAAGCTTTCTTT. Its translation: CAGSRGGTEAFF.

The genes are TRBV25-1 and TRBJ2-5; D is unresolved. CDR3 length: 15 amino acids. With 4 bases removed from V and 5 bases from J, the gap between germline ends came to 17 bases. CDR1 is MGHDK and CDR2 is SYGVNS in the germline V gene. DNA of the CDR3: TGTGCCAGCAGTGTCGACCGGCCTCGTGAGGAGACCCAGTACTTC. Protein: CASSVDRPREETQYF.

The chain carries TRBV6-2 or TRBV6-3 and TRBJ2-1; TRBD1 matches 11 bases. Germline V gene lookup returns CDR1 MNHEY and CDR2 SVGEGT. The V segment lost 2 bases and the J segment 4 bases; nucleotides outside the gene matches: 4. There are 16 residues in the CDR3. The CDR3: CASSYAGTGGYNEQFF. For the CDR3, the DNA is TGTGCCAGCAGTTACGCGGGGACAGGGGGGTACAATGAGCAGTTCTTC.

In DNA form, the CDR3 reads TGCGCCAACGCGACTAGCGGGGGATCCGGGGAGCTGTTTTTT. It codes for CANATSGGSGELFF. The V and J genes are TRBV5-1 and TRBJ2-2; 12 bases agree with TRBD2. CDR1 and CDR2 (germline): SGHRS, YFSETQ. The CDR3 is 14 residues long. V lost 9 bases, J lost 6 bases, and 6 bases stayed unmatched.

The gene calls are TRBV7-9 and TRBJ2-3; no definite D call. Looked up from germline, CDR1 is SEHNR and CDR2 is FQNEAQ (reference sequence). Trimming removed 4 bases from V and 11 bases from J, with 13 bases in between. The length of the CDR3 is 12 residues. Written as DNA, the CDR3 is TGTGCCAGCAGCTCCCTTCCAGAGAAGCAGTATTTT. Translation: CASSSLPEKQYF. The full variable domain, with the rest looked up from reference TRBV7-9 and TRBJ2-3, is DTGVSQNPRHKITKRGQNVTFRCDPISEHNRLYWYRQTLGQGPEFLTYFQNEAQLEKSRLLSDRFSAERPKGSFSTLEIQRTEQGDSAMYLCASSSLPEKQYFGPGTRLTVL.

The chain recombines TRBV12-3 or TRBV12-4 with TRBJ1-1; no definite D call. The germline V and J ends were trimmed by 3 bases and 8 bases, with 7 bases remaining between them. The CDR3 has 11 amino acids. CDR3 in amino acids: CASSLQLEAFF. DNA for the CDR3: TGTGCCAGCAGTTTGCAACTAGAAGCTTTCTTT.

The chain recombines TRBV2 with TRBJ2-3, with TRBD2 matching over 10 bases. The CDR3 is 15 residues long. Germline V gene sequence: CDR1 SNHLY, CDR2 FYNNEI. V shed 5 bases, J shed 5 bases, and the junction held 7 bases outside the gene matches. The CDR3 DNA follows: TGTGCCAGCAGTTTTACTAGCGGGGTTCGAGATACGCAGTATTTT. Residues: CASSFTSGVRDTQYF. The whole variable domain, filled in from reference TRBV2 and TRBJ2-3, reads EPEVTQTPSHQVTQMGQEVILRCVPISNHLYFYWYRQILGQKVEFLVSFYNNEISEKSEIFDDQFSVERPDGSNFTLKIRSTKLEDSAMYFCASSFTSGVRDTQYFGPGTRLTVL.

This rearrangement joins TRBV4-3 to TRBJ2-3; possible D gene TRBD2, 6 bases. CDR1 and CDR2 from the germline V gene are LGHNA and YSLEER. This CDR3 comprises 13 residues. Trimming took 3 bases from V and 6 from J, leaving 10 bases between them. The CDR3 reads CASSHTRGDTQYF. CDR3 in DNA: TGCGCCAGCAGCCACACTCGGGGGGATACGCAGTATTTT.